This T cell receptor beta chain was sequenced during a study of cytomegalovirus exposure and HLA in healthy donors. Trimming took 0 bases from V and 4 from J, leaving 12 bases between them. The CDR3 length is 15 residues. Germline V gives CDR1 MNHEY, CDR2 SVGAGI. The PCR made use of 60 Vbeta and 13 Jbeta primers. The repertoire was sequenced with immunoSEQ multiplex PCR; TCRdb's copy has only in-frame clones and lacks some. The table has some 70,000 clones, 78% seen once. The chain carries TRBV6-5 and TRBJ1-2; D gene unclear. The sequenced sample was PBMCs. The TCR originated in a man aged 18 to 30 in good health and CMV-seropositive. The CDR3 loop reads CASSYSAGGTYGYTF. The CDR3 DNA sequence: TGTGCCAGCAGTTACTCAGCGGGCGGTACCTATGGCTACACCTTC.